The rows below give T cell receptor beta chains drawn from one sample of a study of blood T cell repertoires in COVID-19. The method was immunoSEQ multiplex PCR; TCRdb's version includes in-frame clones alone and lacks a portion of them. Of 180,000 or so clones listed, around four fifths were seen once; the top ten hold less than 9%. The sequencing input was peripheral blood. All receptors derive from a man aged 40-49 years who had recovered from COVID-19. The CDR3 runs from the conserved cysteine through the conserved F or W. The D gene is left open where the match is weak. Clone size is not always given. Where it is, it says once, few, many or a class for expanded clones.

.	TRBJ2-3	TRBD1	TRBV18	TGTGCCAGCTCACTGACAGGGGCAGATACGCAGTATTTT	CASSLTGADTQYF
.	TRBJ2-3	TRBD2	TRBV6-5	TGTGCCAGCAGCTTAGCGGGAGGTTCAGATACGCAGTATTTT	CASSLAGGSDTQYF
.	TRBJ2-3	.	TRBV5-4	TGTGCCAGCAGCTCCTGGGCGGGGTGGGAAGATACGCAGTATTTT	CASSSWAGWEDTQYF
.	TRBJ2-6	.	TRBV19	TGTGCCAGTAGTATTTCGGTCACGGCTGGGGCCAACGTCCTGACTTTC	CASSISVTAGANVLTF
.	TRBJ1-2	.	TRBV11-2	TGTGCCAGCAGCCCCGGGGGATATGGCTACACCTTC	CASSPGGYGYTF
.	TRBJ2-1	TRBD2	TRBV2	TGTGCCAGTGGATCGGGACTAGCGGACTACAATGAGCAGTTCTTC	CASGSGLADYNEQFF
.	TRBJ2-3	.	TRBV27	TGTGCCAGTCAACGGTCAGATACGCAGTATTTT	CASQRSDTQYF
.	TRBJ2-5	TRBD2	TRBV9	TGTGCCAGCAGCGTGCGGGGGGGCAGTGAGACCCAGTACTTC	CASSVRGGSETQYF
once	TRBJ2-2	.	TRBV21-1	TGTGCCAGCAGCACGGGGGGCCGGGGGGGGAACACCGGGGAGCTGTTTTTT	CASSTGGRGGNTGELFF
.	TRBJ2-3	.	TRBV6-2/TRBV6-3	TGTGCCAGCAGTTACATCACTCGCACAGATACGCAGTATTTT	CASSYITRTDTQYF
.	TRBJ2-1	.	TRBV2	TGTGCCAGCAGGCTACAGGGATGGAATGAGCAGTTCTTC	CASRLQGWNEQFF
once	TRBJ1-2	.	TRBV5-5	TGTGCCAGCAGCTTGGGGGGGCGGTATAATGGCTACACCTTC	CASSLGGRYNGYTF
.	TRBJ2-1	.	TRBV14	TGTGCCAGCAGCCCTACTGGACTGAATGAGCAGTTCTTC	CASSPTGLNEQFF
.	TRBJ1-1	.	TRBV7-2	TGTGCCAGCAGCCCCTACCGGGGGACTGAAGCTTTCTTT	CASSPYRGTEAFF
.	TRBJ2-1	TRBD2	TRBV28	TGTGCCAGCAGTTCCTCGGGACTAGCGTACTACAATGAGCAGTTCTTC	CASSSSGLAYYNEQFF
once	TRBJ2-7	TRBD2	TRBV5-4	TGTGCCAGCAGCTTGGGGACTAGCGGGTTTGGCTCCTACGAGCAGTACTTC	CASSLGTSGFGSYEQYF
once	TRBJ2-5	TRBD2	TRBV7-9	TGTGCCAGCAGCTTAAGGGGAGGGGACGAGACCCAGTACTTC	CASSLRGGDETQYF
.	TRBJ1-3	.	TRBV30	TGTGCCTGGAGTGTACGCGGCAGCTCTGGAAACACCATATATTTT	CAWSVRGSSGNTIYF
.	TRBJ1-1	.	TRBV4-2	TGTGCCAGCAGCCTACAGGAGACGTCTTTAATGAACACTGAAGCTTTCTTT	CASSLQETSLMNTEAFF
once	TRBJ2-3	.	TRBV27	TGTGCCAGCACCCCTAGCGCGCTACACACAGATACGCAGTATTTT	CASTPSALHTDTQYF
.	TRBJ1-2	TRBD1	TRBV9	TGTGCCAGCAGCGTAAATCCGGACAGGGGCACATATGGCTACACCTTC	CASSVNPDRGTYGYTF
.	TRBJ2-3	TRBD2	TRBV7-2	TGTGCCAGCAGCTTACAAGATAGCGGGAGATGGGGCACAGATACGCAGTATTTT	CASSLQDSGRWGTDTQYF
.	TRBJ1-1	.	TRBV19	TGTGCCAGTAGTATAGGGGAGGGAGTGGTCACTGAAGCTTTCTTT	CASSIGEGVVTEAFF
.	TRBJ2-2	TRBD1	TRBV9	TGTGCCAGCAGCGTAGCCGGGACAGGGAGCGGGGAGCTGTTTTTT	CASSVAGTGSGELFF
.	TRBJ1-1	TRBD1	TRBV5-4	TGTGCCAGCAGCCACAGGGGGACTGAAGCTTTCTTT	CASSHRGTEAFF
.	TRBJ2-7	TRBD1	TRBV19	TGTGCCAGTAGTGGGACAGGCTATAGCTACGAGCAGTACTTC	CASSGTGYSYEQYF
.	TRBJ2-3	TRBD1	TRBV2	TGTGCCAGCAGTGGGGGACAGGGAGGGTCAGATACGCAGTATTTT	CASSGGQGGSDTQYF
.	TRBJ1-1	.	TRBV7-8	TGTGCCAGCAGCTTAAACAGGGTTGGTGAAGCTTTCTTT	CASSLNRVGEAFF
few	TRBJ2-2	.	TRBV18	TGTGCCAGCTCACCACCGGAGACCGGGGAGCTGTTTTTT	CASSPPETGELFF
.	TRBJ2-2	.	TRBV11-3	TGTGCCAGCAGCTTGGGCAGGAGGGTCTCGAACACCGGGGAGCTGTTTTTT	CASSLGRRVSNTGELFF
.	TRBJ2-1	TRBD1	TRBV24-1	TGTGCCACTGCCTCGGGACAGGGGGTCGATGAGCAGTTCTTC	CATASGQGVDEQFF
.	TRBJ2-5	.	TRBV4-1	TGCGCCAGCAGCCAAGTAGTCGGGGAAGAGACCCAGTACTTC	CASSQVVGEETQYF
.	TRBJ2-2	TRBD2	TRBV2	TGTGCCAGCAGTGAATCAAAGGGAGGGACCGGGGAGCTGTTTTTT	CASSESKGGTGELFF
once	TRBJ2-3	TRBD2	TRBV6-2/TRBV6-3	TGTGCCAGCAGTGCGATAGCGGGAGAATTAACAGATACGCAGTATTTT	CASSAIAGELTDTQYF
.	TRBJ2-5	.	TRBV6-1	TGTGCCAGCAGGACGAGCCGGGAACAAGAGACCCAGTACTTC	CASRTSREQETQYF
.	TRBJ2-2	.	TRBV27	TGTGCCAGCAGGAGCGGAAGGACGGCGAACACCGGGGAGCTGTTTTTT	CASRSGRTANTGELFF
.	TRBJ2-3	TRBD2	TRBV11-3	TGTGCCAGCAGCTTAACAAAACCTGTCGGGGGGGCCTCAGATACGCAGTATTTT	CASSLTKPVGGASDTQYF
.	TRBJ1-4	TRBD1	TRBV6-5	TGTGCCAGCAGCATTGACAGGGCGAACCTAAAACTGTTTTTT	CASSIDRANLKLFF
few	TRBJ2-7	TRBD1	TRBV5-1	TGCGCCAGCGGCCCGGGACAGGGGGCAAGTGAGCAGTACTTC	CASGPGQGASEQYF
many	TRBJ2-3	TRBD1	TRBV3-1/TRBV3-2	TGTGCCAGCAGCGAGGACAGGGAAAGCACAGATACGCAGTATTTT	CASSEDRESTDTQYF
.	TRBJ2-3	.	TRBV5-4	TGTGCCAGCAGCTTTGAGACTACCACAGATACGCAGTATTTT	CASSFETTTDTQYF
.	TRBJ2-2	.	TRBV18	TGTGCCAGCTCACCACGGCGAGGTCCCGGGGAGCTGTTTTTT	CASSPRRGPGELFF
.	TRBJ2-2	TRBD2	TRBV12-5	TGTGCTAGTGGGTCCCCCAGCGGGAGGTATAGGACCGGGGAGCTGTTTTTT	CASGSPSGRYRTGELFF
.	TRBJ2-2	TRBD1	TRBV5-1	TGCGCCAGCAGCTTGGCGGGACAGGGGGGCACCGGGGAGCTGTTTTTT	CASSLAGQGGTGELFF